This TCR beta chain was profiled in a study of cytomegalovirus exposure and HLA in healthy donors. Overall study context: Earlier, 200 million or so T cells were analyzed, and some 120 million unique TCR beta sequences were found among them. Study-wide points: Follow-up analysis seemed to connect common viral pathogens with several of the most significant clusters identified. In a later analysis, the majority of CMV-associated beta chains seemingly showed HLA restriction.

CDR1 and CDR2 from the germline V gene are MNHEY and SMNVEV (reference sequence). The CDR3 runs 15 residues. V gave up 2 bases and J gave up 3 bases, with 13 bases separating them. Notes on this clone: Its antigen is currently unknown.

Primers included in the PCR were 60 Vbeta and 13 Jbeta primers. How the authors handled the data: In a later analysis, some 10 million of 60 million to 80 million unique beta chains occurred in at least two donors. Data came from immunoSEQ multiplex PCR; TCRdb stores just in-frame clones and leaves some out. D and trimming were read from the DNA, whereas the V and J calls and clone size are those reported in that table. This table holds over 65,000 clones, roughly 80% found once. This chain links TRBV27 with TRBJ1-2; D unclear. The sequence was collected from a human donor in good health. The sample consisted of PBMCs. DNA of the CDR3: TGTGCCAGCAGTTTAAACGGGGTGCCGGACTATGGCTACACCTTC. It is translated as CASSLNGVPDYGYTF.